This TCR beta chain derives from a study of blood T cells in healthy people across ages (dated by TCRdb to about 2015). About the investigation overall: In model experiments, roughly one uniquely barcoded TCR beta cDNA molecule per two T cells was captured by template switching. The study measured age-related changes in TCR beta repertoire diversity using deep sequencing normalized with unique cDNA molecular identifiers. The donors were split into four age groups: young (average around 15 years), middle-aged (more than 35), aged (roughly 60) and long-lived (approximately 80). Donors of different ages were randomly distributed across sequencing lanes to avoid experimental bias. Two additional independent replicas of 1 million unique cDNA reads from the same blood draw were analyzed for two donors (one aged 18 to 30 and one aged 80 or older).

The receptor library was made with 5' RACE. For sequencing, an Illumina HiSeq 2500 was employed. The second PCR ran for roughly 6 to 11 cycles and used a J-beta primer mix along with a sample-barcoded 5' primer. Each TCR beta cDNA molecule received a unique molecular identifier from a template-switch 5' adaptor carrying 12 random nucleotides. At least 2.5 million CDR3-containing paired-end reads were obtained from each sample. The Mint cDNA synthesis kit, primed by a TRBC-specific oligonucleotide, was used to synthesize first-strand cDNA from all RNA. After uracil-DNA glycosylase treatment, a first 18-cycle PCR used universal primers M1SS and BC2_uni_R on all cDNA. Turning to the authors' computational methods: Each sample was normalized by randomly selecting 1 million high-quality reads, each carrying a distinct molecular identifier. Instead of being binned into consensus sequences, reads that shared molecular identifiers were thrown out. MiTCR, set to a Q25 quality threshold and the strictest error-elimination algorithm, was used for CDR3 identification, clonotype clustering and error correction. Lower-bound total TCR beta diversity was estimated with a nonparametric unseen species model using Euler transformation. TCRdb handled the public reads itself, with Q25 trimming in fastp and clone calling in MiXCR, and kept productive beta chains. One record per CDR3 amino acid sequence lists the most common genes and DNA. What appears here as the V and J calls and clone size reflects TCRdb's work, not the paper's. The sample table shows 1.5 million to 2 million distinct CDR3 sequences, and 40% to 55% are seen once. The ten most abundant clones make up more than 2% of the sample.

What the work shows at the level of the full study, not this receptor alone: The percentage of naive T cells measured by flow cytometry correlated strongly with observed TCR beta diversity. Since profiling was done on bulk unsorted PBMCs, naive and antigen-experienced compartments could not be conclusively compared. Because the CMV infection status of the donors was unknown, age-related changes in expanded clonotypes may potentially have been confounded. Estimates of total diversity from one million sequenced T cells were regarded as lower bounds and underestimates. Observed TCR beta diversity per million T cells fell roughly linearly with age, and a significant reduction was already apparent by age about 38. Compared with the aged group, more naive CD4+ T cells, fewer expanded clones and increased TCR diversity were shown by the long-lived group, suggesting age selection.

The CDR3 runs 16 amino acids, cysteine and phenylalanine included. Only the CDR3 DNA is retained, 48 bases long and in frame from the first base. Here V drops 6 bases and J drops 4 bases, and the junction holds 7 bases not matched to any gene. Via the germline V gene, CDR1 is ENHRY and CDR2 SYGVKD. Systemically healthy Caucasian individuals from Russia, approximately 39 in total and aged about 6 to 95 years, were included as donors. Approximately 10 milliliters of peripheral blood were collected from each donor into EDTA-treated Vacutainer tubes. PBMCs were isolated by Ficoll-Paque density-gradient centrifugation, with at least 6 million obtained per sample. Trizol reagent was used to extract total RNA from the PBMCs, yielding at least 6 micrograms per sample. Naive CD45RAhigh/CD27high T cell percentages were measured by flow cytometry on a PBMC aliquot from every donor. Notes on this clonotype: The antigen it recognizes is unknown. Base qualities are not provided; no much larger clone lies one nucleotide away.

The material sequenced was blood. The clonotype comes from a middle-aged woman in good health. The chain is assembled from TRBV10-3 and TRBJ2-5, and 14 bases in between align with TRBD2. The CDR3 protein: CAIRLGLAGGSETQYF. The sequenced DNA is TGTGCCATCAGACTCGGACTAGCGGGGGGCTCAGAGACCCAGTACTTC.